This T cell receptor (beta chain) was captured by sequencing in a study of blood T cell repertoires in COVID-19. Study overall: Spain, Italy and the United States supplied samples that represented acute and convalescent COVID-19.

Germline V lookup: CDR1 SGHTA, CDR2 FQGTGA. V trimming: 5 bases; J trimming: 3 bases; junction bases outside the gene matches: 9. This CDR3 is 15 amino acids long. Repertoires were generated with immunoSEQ multiplex PCR, while TCRdb's copy carries only in-frame clones and drops some. This sample has fewer than 350,000 clones; around nine tenths occur once, and the top ten carry more than 6%. Specimen: peripheral blood. The gene calls are TRBV7-3 and TRBJ1-2; 7 bases align to TRBD1. This receptor was taken from a young woman with COVID-19, enrolled during active disease. The CDR3 spells CASSPSTGTHYGYTF. The CDR3, as DNA: TGTGCCAGCAGCCCTTCGACAGGGACCCACTATGGCTACACCTTC.